This T cell receptor beta chain was captured by sequencing in a study of Graves' ophthalmopathy and Graves' hyperthyroidism. This clonotype was detected ten times or more. No antigen is known for it. The authors amplified TCR beta CDR3 regions from RNA transcripts. The authors performed first-round RT-PCR with HTBI primers and then a second-round multiplex PCR. One entry per CDR3 protein results from TCRdb running MiXCR on the multiplex PCR reads. Of over 200,000 distinct CDR3 sequences detected, under 30% appear once; the ten largest clones hold around 10%. Study observations and caveats: The model reached approximately 70% sensitivity and roughly 76% specificity for predicting ophthalmopathy progression. Blood also held most thyroid clonotypes expanded above 0.001 frequency.

The CDR3 covers 15 residues. Germline CDR1 MNHEY, CDR2 SVGEGT. V lost 2 bases to trimming and J lost 2 bases, with 10 bases between them. This rearrangement joins TRBV6-2 or TRBV6-3 to TRBJ1-5; unclear D gene. This clonotype was obtained from a man between 50 and 59 years old with Graves' ophthalmopathy. Sequencing input: peripheral blood. CDR3 bases: TGTGCCAGCAGTTACGAAAATAGTGGCAATCAGCCCCAGCATTTT. Protein product: CASSYENSGNQPQHF.